The present entry profiles one T cell receptor (beta chain) with its context. This sample is drawn from a study of shared clonotypes between healthy human individuals. Sorted-subset replicate PCRs used about 200 ng of genomic DNA. This amount corresponded to about 30,000 T cell genomes. Libraries were prepared by immunoSEQ multiplex PCR; TCRdb keeps only in-frame clonotypes and omits some of them. Of approximately 980,000 clones in the sample, over 75% are singletons; the top ten hold around 1.4%. The CDR3 loop spans 14 amino acids. The germline V gene encodes CDR1 LNHDA and CDR2 SQIVND (reference sequence). The J segment lost 8 bases and the V segment lost 1 base, leaving 6 bases of the junction unmatched.

Material for sequencing was memory CD4+ T cells sorted from blood. As for subset: CD45RA-negative fraction. V usage is TRBV19 and J usage is TRBJ1-2; 8 bases are shared with TRBD1. This clonotype originated in a man aged 18 to 29 in good health. The CDR3 coding sequence is TGTGCCAGTAGTATAGGGGACAGGCGAGGCGGCTACACCTTC. Amino acid sequence: CASSIGDRRGGYTF.